The entry that follows covers one TCR beta chain sequence. This specimen comes from a study of a mutant IDH1 vaccine in newly diagnosed glioma. Study details: It was radiotherapy, temozolomide, or both that patients received previously, with most receiving both.

Assay: immunoSEQ multiplex PCR; the TCRdb copy retains only in-frame clones and omits some. Of 60,000 to 75,000 clones in the sample, 75% to 85% are singletons; the top ten hold over 8%. Time point given: baseline, week 1 (first vaccination visit). Described treatment: pre-vaccination baseline after standard-of-care therapy. Donor diagnoses consisted of new WHO grade 3 or 4 IDH1-mutant, ATRX-lost astrocytomas. V lost 4 bases and J lost 6; bases outside the gene matches: 10. Looked up from germline, CDR1 is GTSNPN and CDR2 is SVGIG (reference sequence). There are 15 residues in the CDR3. The material sequenced was PBMCs, taken from a glioma patient treated with radiotherapy, temozolomide or both. This sequence originates from a man between 45 and 60 years old with glioma. V and J are TRBV30 and TRBJ2-3; the match to TRBD1 covers 10 bases. The CDR3 DNA follows: TGTGCCTGGACAAAAGGGACAGGGGAGGCGGATACGCAGTATTTT. Translated, it gives CAWTKGTGEADTQYF.